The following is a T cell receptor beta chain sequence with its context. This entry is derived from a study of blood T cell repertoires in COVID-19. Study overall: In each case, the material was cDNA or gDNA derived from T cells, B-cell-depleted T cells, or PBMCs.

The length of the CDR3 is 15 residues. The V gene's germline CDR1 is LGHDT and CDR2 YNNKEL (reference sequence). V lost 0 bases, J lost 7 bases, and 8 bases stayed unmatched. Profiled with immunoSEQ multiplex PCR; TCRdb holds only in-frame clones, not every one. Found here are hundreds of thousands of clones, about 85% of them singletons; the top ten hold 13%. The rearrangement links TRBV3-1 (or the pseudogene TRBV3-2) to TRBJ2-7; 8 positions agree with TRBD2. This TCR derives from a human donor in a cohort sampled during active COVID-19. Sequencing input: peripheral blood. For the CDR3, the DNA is TGTGCCAGCAGCCAAGACGACTTACCGGGGGGGGAGCAGTACTTC. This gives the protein CASSQDDLPGGEQYF.